Each of the 2 T cell receptor beta chains below was sequenced from the same sample in a study of beta chain features in type 1 diabetes. Regarding the study as a whole: Across all four CD4+ subsets, people with type 1 diabetes showed modestly shorter TCRB CDR3s.

These receptors' antigens are unknown. All of the isolated RNA was reverse transcribed, so expressed TCRB transcripts were sequenced. The repertoire was sequenced with immunoSEQ multiplex PCR; TCRdb's copy has only in-frame clones and lacks some. The data show over 150,000 clones, 6.5% to 8.5% seen once. Sequencing used central memory CD4+ T cells from blood. These receptors were collected from a man younger than 35 with type 1 diabetes.

This clone came up a few times. The chain combines TRBV5-1 with TRBJ2-6; D possibly corresponds to TRBD1 (6 bases). This CDR3 comprises 17 residues. The germline gives CDR1 SGHRS, CDR2 YFSETQ. Trimming removed 2 bases from V and 2 bases from J, with 14 bases in between. CDR3 residues: CASSLQSGHAGANVLTF. The CDR3, as DNA: TGCGCCAGCAGCTTACAGTCGGGACACGCTGGGGCCAACGTCCTGACTTTC. Looking up the rest from reference TRBV5-1 and TRBJ2-6 gives the full variable domain: KAGVTQTPRYLIKTRGQQVTLSCSPISGHRSVSWYQQTPGQGLQFLFEYFSETQRNKGNFPGRFSGRQFSNSRSEMNVSTLELGDSALYLCASSLQSGHAGANVLTFGAGSRLTVL.

This sequence joins TRBV9 and TRBJ2-5, with 10 bases that match TRBD2. The CDR3 length is 15 residues. Germline V lookup: CDR1 SGDLS, CDR2 YYNGEE. Trimming cost V 1 base and J 2 bases; bases outside gene matches: 2. The CDR3 sequence is CASSVSGGGQETQYF. CDR3 DNA: TGTGCCAGCAGCGTAAGCGGGGGGGGACAAGAGACCCAGTACTTC.